Shown below are 20 T cell receptor beta chains from a single sample sequenced in a study of blood T cell repertoires in COVID-19. The data were produced by immunoSEQ multiplex PCR, yet TCRdb's version contains in-frame clones alone and is incomplete. This table has about 180,000 clones, about 84% appearing once. Sequencing input: peripheral blood. These receptors all stem from a person aged 70 to 85 with COVID-19, enrolled during active disease.

This chain uses TRBV6-5 with TRBJ2-3; TRBD2 matches 11 bases. The CDR3 sequence is 14 residues long. V shed 4 bases, J shed 5 bases, and the junction held 2 bases outside the gene matches. CDR1 and CDR2 from the germline V gene are MNHEY and SVGAGI. CDR3 sequence: CASSLGTSGDTQYF. CDR3 DNA: TGTGCCAGCAGTTTGGGGACTAGCGGAGATACGCAGTATTTT.

This clone has at least ten counts. CDR3 residues: CASRISGHSGNTIYF. CDR3 bases: TGTGCCAGCAGAATATCAGGGCACTCTGGAAACACCATATATTTT. This chain uses TRBV6-5 with TRBJ1-3, with D possibly TRBD1 on 5 matching bases. This CDR3 has 15 residues. The germline V gene has CDR1 MNHEY and CDR2 SVGAGI. Trimming left V 6 bases short and J 0 bases short, with 12 bases between.

The rearrangement joins TRBV14 to TRBJ2-1, with TRBD2 as a possible D gene (6 bases). The CDR3 totals 13 residues. The V and J ends lost 1 base and 9 bases respectively, with 10 bases between them. Germline assignment: CDR1 SGHDN and CDR2 FVKESK. The CDR3 DNA reads TGTGCCAGCAGCCAAGGGGGGGAGCGTGAGCAGTTCTTC. Translation: CASSQGGEREQFF.

A few counts support this clone. V usage is TRBV3-1 (or the pseudogene TRBV3-2) and J usage is TRBJ2-7, with TRBD2 identical over 8 bases. Germline trimming cut 5 bases from V and 4 bases from J; bases unmatched to any gene: 1. Germline CDR1 is LGHDT and CDR2 is YNNKEL (reference sequence). This CDR3 contains 12 residues. Here the CDR3 reads CASSSGGYEQYF. The CDR3 DNA reads TGTGCCAGCAGCAGCGGGGGTTACGAGCAGTACTTC.

V usage is TRBV15 and J usage is TRBJ1-2; no clear D gene. CDR1 is LNHNV, CDR2 YYDKDF, per germline (reference sequence). Trimming took 0 bases from V and 12 from J, leaving 14 bases between them. The CDR3 is 13 residues long. In DNA, the CDR3 is TGTGCCACCAGCAGAGATCGGAGGACGGTACACACCTTC. This translates into CATSRDRRTVHTF. The variable domain in full, with the rest retrieved from reference TRBV15 and TRBJ1-2, is DAMVIQNPRYQVTQFGKPVTLSCSQTLNHNVMYWYQQKSSQAPKLLFHYYDKDFNNEADTPDNFQSRRPNTSFCFLDIRSPGLGDTAMYLCATSRDRRTVHTFGSGTRLTVV.

V gene TRBV11-3 combines with J gene TRBJ1-5, with unresolved D. This CDR3 comprises 14 residues. Deletions cut 5 bases from V and 2 bases from J, with 10 bases between. Germline CDR1 SGHNT, CDR2 YENEEA. In DNA, the CDR3 is TGTGCCAGCAGCACTCCGGGTGGCAATCAGCCCCAGCATTTT. Its protein is CASSTPGGNQPQHF.

The V call is TRBV6-6, the J call TRBJ1-2; TRBD1 is a possible D gene (5 bases). The CDR3 is 12 amino acids. V lost 5 bases, J lost 6 bases, and 10 bases lay in between. CDR1 and CDR2 (germline): MNHNY, SVGAGI (reference sequence). The CDR3 sequence is CASSTDSHGYTF. The CDR3, as DNA: TGTGCCAGCAGTACCGACAGTCATGGCTACACCTTC.

CDR3 DNA: TGTGCCAGCAGTTTTCGAGCGGAGACCGGGGAGCTGTTTTTT. This gives the protein CASSFRAETGELFF. The chain has TRBV28 and TRBJ2-2, with D maybe TRBD2 (5 bases). CDR1 and CDR2 (germline): MDHEN, SYDVKM. The CDR3 extends over 14 amino acids. Trimming took off 3 bases at V and 5 bases at J, with 10 bases between the two ends.

The J gene is TRBJ2-5, the V gene TRBV9; 10 bases are a match to TRBD2. The CDR3 is made up of 15 amino acids. V dropped 4 bases and J dropped 5; count of bases not matched to a gene: 8. Germline values: CDR1 SGDLS, CDR2 YYNGEE. This CDR3 reads CASSLTSGLSETQYF. Written as DNA, the CDR3 is TGTGCCAGCAGCCTGACTAGCGGGCTGTCCGAGACCCAGTACTTC. The whole variable domain, filled in from reference TRBV9 and TRBJ2-5, reads DSGVTQTPKHLITATGQRVTLRCSPRSGDLSVYWYQQSLDQGLQFLIQYYNGEERAKGNILERFSAQQFPDLHSELNLSSLELGDSALYFCASSLTSGLSETQYFGPGTRLLVL.

This rearrangement joins TRBV7-8 to TRBJ2-1, with D unclear. The V and J ends lost 6 bases and 0 bases respectively, with 3 bases between them. Germline CDR1 reads SGHVS; CDR2 reads FQNEAQ. The CDR3 covers 12 residues. DNA of the CDR3: TGTGCCAGCAGTTACTCCTACAATGAGCAGTTCTTC. It yields the protein CASSYSYNEQFF.

This chain joins TRBV6-5 and TRBJ1-4, with 10 bases matching TRBD1. CDR1 is MNHEY and CDR2 is SVGAGI in the germline V gene. V dropped 9 bases and J dropped 13; count of bases not matched to a gene: 17. The CDR3 spans 15 residues. The CDR3 sequence: CARPPPRQGALGLFF. For the CDR3, the DNA is TGTGCCAGACCCCCCCCTCGACAGGGGGCGCTCGGACTGTTTTTT.

J is TRBJ1-1 and V is TRBV9, with D perhaps TRBD1 (5 bases). The CDR3 is 14 amino acids. CDR1 is SGDLS and CDR2 is YYNGEE in the germline V gene. The V end was cut by 6 bases, the J end by 1 base, with 13 bases between. The CDR3 DNA is TGTGCCAGCACCGAGATTACAGGGAACACTGAAGCTTTCTTT. Its protein is CASTEITGNTEAFF. The complete variable domain, with remaining parts taken from reference TRBV9 and TRBJ1-1, reads DSGVTQTPKHLITATGQRVTLRCSPRSGDLSVYWYQQSLDQGLQFLIQYYNGEERAKGNILERFSAQQFPDLHSELNLSSLELGDSALYFCASTEITGNTEAFFGQGTRLTVV.

The chain links TRBV3-1 (or the pseudogene TRBV3-2) to TRBJ2-1; 10 bases are shared with TRBD1. Germline CDR1 reads LGHDT; CDR2 reads YNNKEL (reference sequence). The CDR3 consists of 19 residues. The V and J ends lost 1 base and 1 base, in that order; junction bases with no gene match: 10. The DNA of the CDR3 is TGTGCCAGCAGCCAAGGGGGTGCCGGGACAGGGGTTTCCTACAATGAGCAGTTCTTC. Its protein product is CASSQGGAGTGVSYNEQFF.

The rearrangement uses TRBV25-1 and TRBJ2-5; a possible D gene is TRBD1 (5 bases). The germline V gene encodes CDR1 MGHDK and CDR2 SYGVNS. The CDR3 covers 15 residues. Trimming stripped 2 bases from V and 1 base from J, with 11 bases between. Here the CDR3 reads CASSEPLRAQETQYF. The CDR3 DNA sequence: TGTGCCAGCAGTGAACCCCTCAGGGCCCAAGAGACCCAGTACTTC. The entire variable domain, with the rest obtained from reference TRBV25-1 and TRBJ2-5, is as follows: EADIYQTPRYLVIGTGKKITLECSQTMGHDKMYWYQQDPGMELHLIHYSYGVNSTEKGDLSSESTVSRIRTEHFPLTLESARPSHTSQYLCASSEPLRAQETQYFGPGTRLLVL.

The chain combines TRBV19 with TRBJ2-5; D not certain. V dropped 4 bases and J dropped 1 base, with 10 bases sitting between them. This CDR3 is built from 14 residues. CDR1 is LNHDA and CDR2 is SQIVND in the germline V gene (reference sequence). In DNA, the CDR3 is TGTGCCAGTAGTAGTCTGCAGTCCCAAGAGACCCAGTACTTC. Amino acids: CASSSLQSQETQYF.

V is TRBV5-1 and J is TRBJ1-2, with TRBD1 matching 7 bases. The germline CDR1 and CDR2 sequences are SGHRS and YFSETQ. Trimming cost V 4 bases and J 8 bases; bases outside gene matches: 8. The CDR3 runs 13 residues. The CDR3 protein is CASSMTGIKGYTF. The CDR3 region has the DNA TGCGCCAGCAGCATGACAGGGATTAAAGGCTACACCTTC.

The rearrangement joins TRBV19 to TRBJ2-7, with 9 bases fitting TRBD1. CDR3 size: 16 residues. The J segment lost 2 bases and the V segment lost 6 bases, leaving 11 bases of the junction unmatched. Germline loops: CDR1 LNHDA, CDR2 SQIVND (reference sequence). CDR3 in DNA: TGTGCCAGTAGCCGTACCGGGACAGGGAGGGCCTACGAGCAGTACTTC. This encodes CASSRTGTGRAYEQYF.

The V and J genes are TRBV28 and TRBJ2-1; 14 bases agree with TRBD2. After removal of 5 bases from V and 5 bases from J, the junction contained 17 bases not matched to a gene. The CDR3 is made up of 20 amino acids. CDR1 is MDHEN, CDR2 SYDVKM, per germline. This CDR3 is CASSPLGLAGGTGAHNEQFF. The CDR3, as DNA: TGTGCCAGCAGTCCCCTAGGACTAGCGGGAGGAACCGGAGCCCACAATGAGCAGTTCTTC.

This clone came up once. J is TRBJ2-7 and V is TRBV2, with 13 bases lining up with TRBD2. V shed 5 bases and J 4 bases; nucleotides not matched to a gene: 8. The CDR3 has 16 residues. CDR1 SNHLY and CDR2 FYNNEI come from the germline V gene. CDR3 residues: CASSSWGTSGKYEQYF. The CDR3 bases are TGTGCCAGCAGTTCTTGGGGGACTAGCGGGAAATACGAGCAGTACTTC.

This clone was picked up one time. The V call is TRBV10-3, the J call TRBJ2-1, with 13 bases fitting TRBD2. V lost 0 bases to trimming and J lost 0 bases; unmatched junction nucleotides: 2. CDR1 and CDR2 from the germline V gene are ENHRY and SYGVKD. This CDR3 has 18 residues. The CDR3 nucleotides read TGTGCCATCAGTGAGTCCGGACTAGCGGGAGACTCCTACAATGAGCAGTTCTTC. Translating gives CAISESGLAGDSYNEQFF.